These T cell receptor beta chains were read from a single sample in a study of beta chain features in type 1 diabetes. TCRdb keeps only in-frame clones here, not all; method: immunoSEQ multiplex PCR. Of 200,000 to 250,000 clones listed, 55% to 70% are singletons. The sequenced sample was naive CD4+ T cells from blood. These receptors all come from a man aged 30-40 years in good health. Each CDR3 is given with its conserved first and last residue. D genes are given only for firm matches. Expanded clones are given a class, and other clones once, few, many or no size at all.

v_call: TRBV7-2; j_call: TRBJ2-7; clone_size: NA; d_call: TRBD2; cdr3_aa: CASSTGLGDEQYF; cdr3_nt: TGTGCCAGCAGCACGGGACTAGGAGACGAGCAGTACTTC
v_call: TRBV15; j_call: TRBJ2-7; clone_size: once; d_call: NA; cdr3_aa: CATSRRWAGRGGEQYF; cdr3_nt: TGTGCCACCAGCAGACGGTGGGCAGGTCGGGGAGGCGAGCAGTACTTC
v_call: TRBV9; j_call: TRBJ2-1; clone_size: NA; d_call: TRBD2; cdr3_aa: CASSAGLFSNEQFF; cdr3_nt: TGTGCCAGCAGTGCGGGACTATTCTCCAATGAGCAGTTCTTC
v_call: TRBV14; j_call: TRBJ2-3; clone_size: NA; d_call: NA; cdr3_aa: CASNPRASTDTQYF; cdr3_nt: TGTGCCAGCAACCCTAGGGCTAGCACAGATACGCAGTATTTT
v_call: TRBV2; j_call: TRBJ2-5; clone_size: NA; d_call: NA; cdr3_aa: CASRTFGQETQYF; cdr3_nt: TGTGCCAGCAGAACCTTCGGGCAAGAGACCCAGTACTTC
v_call: TRBV27; j_call: TRBJ2-7; clone_size: NA; d_call: NA; cdr3_aa: CASSSGPSYEQYF; cdr3_nt: TGTGCCAGCAGTTCGGGACCTTCCTACGAGCAGTACTTC
v_call: TRBV10-3; j_call: TRBJ2-1; clone_size: NA; d_call: NA; cdr3_aa: CAISEFGNEQFF; cdr3_nt: TGTGCCATCAGTGAGTTCGGCAATGAGCAGTTCTTC
v_call: TRBV29-1; j_call: TRBJ2-6; clone_size: few; d_call: NA; cdr3_aa: CSVGSAGANVLTF; cdr3_nt: TGCAGCGTTGGTTCCGCTGGGGCCAACGTCCTGACTTTC
v_call: TRBV25-1; j_call: TRBJ2-3; clone_size: NA; d_call: NA; cdr3_aa: CASSDWGVEADTQYF; cdr3_nt: TGTGCCAGCAGTGATTGGGGAGTAGAAGCAGATACGCAGTATTTT
v_call: TRBV28; j_call: TRBJ2-1; clone_size: NA; d_call: TRBD2; cdr3_aa: CASAQFSGGLYNEQFF; cdr3_nt: TGTGCCAGCGCCCAGTTCAGCGGGGGGCTCTACAATGAGCAGTTCTTC
v_call: TRBV28; j_call: TRBJ2-7; clone_size: few; d_call: TRBD1; cdr3_aa: CASVTGDYEQYF; cdr3_nt: TGTGCCAGCGTAACAGGGGACTACGAGCAGTACTTC
v_call: TRBV19; j_call: TRBJ2-7; clone_size: NA; d_call: NA; cdr3_aa: CASSRTVNSYEQYF; cdr3_nt: TGTGCCAGTAGTAGAACGGTGAACTCCTACGAGCAGTACTTC
v_call: TRBV10-1; j_call: TRBJ2-7; clone_size: NA; d_call: NA; cdr3_aa: CASSPGPSYEQYF; cdr3_nt: TGCGCCAGCAGTCCTGGGCCCTCCTACGAGCAGTACTTC
v_call: TRBV29-1; j_call: TRBJ2-1; clone_size: NA; d_call: NA; cdr3_aa: CSVDRRGSSNEQFF; cdr3_nt: TGCAGCGTTGATAGGCGCGGGTCCTCCAATGAGCAGTTCTTC
v_call: TRBV4-1; j_call: TRBJ1-1; clone_size: NA; d_call: NA; cdr3_aa: CASSQGVNTEAFF; cdr3_nt: TGCGCCAGCAGCCAAGGGGTGAACACTGAAGCTTTCTTT
v_call: TRBV11-2; j_call: TRBJ1-6; clone_size: NA; d_call: NA; cdr3_aa: CASSLLGRALHF; cdr3_nt: TGTGCCAGCAGCTTACTGGGCAGAGCCCTCCACTTT
v_call: TRBV7-9; j_call: TRBJ2-5; clone_size: few; d_call: NA; cdr3_aa: CASSPTGQETQYF; cdr3_nt: TGTGCCAGCAGCCCTACAGGGCAAGAGACCCAGTACTTC
v_call: TRBV7-2; j_call: TRBJ1-1; clone_size: NA; d_call: TRBD1; cdr3_aa: CASSPRQGSTEAFF; cdr3_nt: TGTGCCAGCAGCCCTCGACAGGGTAGCACTGAAGCTTTCTTT
v_call: TRBV5-1; j_call: TRBJ2-7; clone_size: NA; d_call: TRBD1; cdr3_aa: CASSPGTAVREQYF; cdr3_nt: TGCGCCAGCAGCCCCGGGACAGCGGTACGCGAGCAGTACTTC
v_call: TRBV7-9; j_call: TRBJ2-4; clone_size: few; d_call: NA; cdr3_aa: CASSLAFGGTEKYF; cdr3_nt: TGTGCCAGCAGCTTAGCATTCGGCGGGACAGAGAAGTACTTC
v_call: TRBV5-1; j_call: TRBJ1-3; clone_size: NA; d_call: NA; cdr3_aa: CASSRQPDSGNTIYF; cdr3_nt: TGCGCCAGCAGCCGACAGCCGGACTCTGGAAACACCATATATTTT
v_call: TRBV29-1; j_call: TRBJ2-3; clone_size: NA; d_call: NA; cdr3_aa: CSVGADTQYF; cdr3_nt: TGCAGCGTTGGGGCAGATACGCAGTATTTT
v_call: TRBV23-1; j_call: TRBJ2-6; clone_size: NA; d_call: NA; cdr3_aa: CASSPQGRRANVLTF; cdr3_nt: TGCGCCAGCAGTCCACAGGGGAGGCGGGCCAACGTCCTGACTTTC
v_call: TRBV7-2; j_call: TRBJ2-7; clone_size: NA; d_call: NA; cdr3_aa: CASSSAGSSYEQYF; cdr3_nt: TGTGCCAGCAGCTCCGCGGGGAGCTCCTACGAGCAGTACTTC
v_call: TRBV5-1; j_call: TRBJ2-5; clone_size: NA; d_call: TRBD1; cdr3_aa: CASRSGGTQYF; cdr3_nt: TGCGCCAGCAGATCAGGGGGGACCCAGTACTTC
v_call: TRBV29-1; j_call: TRBJ2-7; clone_size: NA; d_call: TRBD2; cdr3_aa: CSVGGTSNYEQYF; cdr3_nt: TGCAGCGTAGGAGGGACTAGCAACTACGAGCAGTACTTC
v_call: TRBV2; j_call: TRBJ2-5; clone_size: NA; d_call: NA; cdr3_aa: CASTRAETQYF; cdr3_nt: TGTGCCAGCACTAGAGCGGAGACCCAGTACTTC
v_call: TRBV29-1; j_call: TRBJ2-1; clone_size: NA; d_call: NA; cdr3_aa: CSVEVGEQFF; cdr3_nt: TGCAGCGTTGAGGTGGGTGAGCAGTTCTTC
v_call: TRBV7-8; j_call: TRBJ2-7; clone_size: NA; d_call: NA; cdr3_aa: CASSPASLPYEQYF; cdr3_nt: TGTGCCAGCAGCCCCGCCAGCCTGCCCTACGAGCAGTACTTC
v_call: TRBV30; j_call: TRBJ2-3; clone_size: NA; d_call: TRBD1; cdr3_aa: CAWIGDDRGRFTDTQYF; cdr3_nt: TGTGCCTGGATCGGGGACGACAGGGGGCGCTTCACAGATACGCAGTATTTT
v_call: TRBV7-9; j_call: TRBJ1-2; clone_size: NA; d_call: NA; cdr3_aa: CASSFFGREENYGYTF; cdr3_nt: TGTGCCAGCAGCTTTTTCGGACGGGAAGAGAACTATGGCTACACCTTC
v_call: TRBV30; j_call: TRBJ2-3; clone_size: few; d_call: NA; cdr3_aa: CAWSVSTDTQYF; cdr3_nt: TGTGCCTGGAGTGTAAGCACAGATACGCAGTATTTT
v_call: TRBV7-2; j_call: TRBJ2-3; clone_size: NA; d_call: NA; cdr3_aa: CASSLVAGTDTQYF; cdr3_nt: TGTGCCAGCAGCTTAGTAGCGGGCACAGATACGCAGTATTTT
v_call: TRBV30; j_call: TRBJ2-3; clone_size: NA; d_call: TRBD2; cdr3_aa: CAMDWLAGTDTQYF; cdr3_nt: TGTGCCATGGACTGGCTAGCGGGCACAGATACGCAGTATTTT
v_call: TRBV30; j_call: TRBJ2-1; clone_size: few; d_call: NA; cdr3_aa: CAWSVKRSNEQFF; cdr3_nt: TGTGCCTGGAGTGTAAAGCGGTCCAATGAGCAGTTCTTC
v_call: TRBV2; j_call: TRBJ2-5; clone_size: NA; d_call: NA; cdr3_aa: CASSSDPPGAQYF; cdr3_nt: TGTGCCAGCAGCTCCGACCCTCCTGGGGCCCAGTACTTC
v_call: TRBV30; j_call: TRBJ1-1; clone_size: few; d_call: NA; cdr3_aa: CAWSVGVHTEAFF; cdr3_nt: TGTGCCTGGAGTGTAGGGGTGCACACTGAAGCTTTCTTT
v_call: TRBV9; j_call: TRBJ2-1; clone_size: NA; d_call: TRBD2; cdr3_aa: CASSVTSGRWNEQFF; cdr3_nt: TGTGCCAGCAGCGTCACTAGCGGGAGATGGAATGAGCAGTTCTTC
v_call: TRBV30; j_call: TRBJ2-7; clone_size: NA; d_call: TRBD1; cdr3_aa: CAWSVLRGRSYEQYF; cdr3_nt: TGTGCCTGGAGTGTACTTAGGGGGCGATCCTACGAGCAGTACTTC
v_call: TRBV9; j_call: TRBJ2-3; clone_size: NA; d_call: TRBD2; cdr3_aa: CASSVPGLAGGADTQYF; cdr3_nt: TGTGCCAGCAGCGTCCCGGGACTAGCGGGAGGTGCAGATACGCAGTATTTT
v_call: TRBV30; j_call: TRBJ1-5; clone_size: NA; d_call: TRBD1; cdr3_aa: CAWSPGQGPQPQHF; cdr3_nt: TGTGCCTGGAGCCCGGGACAGGGGCCGCAGCCCCAGCATTTT
v_call: TRBV9; j_call: TRBJ2-3; clone_size: once; d_call: NA; cdr3_aa: CASSFSPGPRTDTQYF; cdr3_nt: TGTGCCAGCAGCTTCTCCCCGGGACCACGCACAGATACGCAGTATTTT
v_call: TRBV6-1; j_call: TRBJ2-7; clone_size: NA; d_call: NA; cdr3_aa: CASREQGMGDEQYF; cdr3_nt: TGTGCCAGCAGAGAACAGGGTATGGGGGACGAGCAGTACTTC
v_call: TRBV7-9; j_call: TRBJ2-1; clone_size: NA; d_call: NA; cdr3_aa: CASSLAQGEQFF; cdr3_nt: TGTGCCAGCAGCTTAGCGCAGGGAGAGCAGTTCTTC
v_call: TRBV9; j_call: TRBJ2-1; clone_size: NA; d_call: TRBD1; cdr3_aa: CASSSGTGNYNEQFF; cdr3_nt: TGTGCCAGCAGCTCCGGGACAGGGAACTACAATGAGCAGTTCTTC